The 9 T cell receptor beta chains presented below share a single source sample, sequenced in a study of cytomegalovirus exposure and HLA in healthy donors. The PCR employed 60 Vbeta primers together with 13 Jbeta primers. The table came from immunoSEQ multiplex PCR; TCRdb's copy has only in-frame clones and leaves some out. The data contain some 200,000 clones, 80% of them seen just once; the ten biggest clones take up under 0.85%. Sample: PBMCs. These receptors all stem from a boy younger than 18 in good health and CMV-seronegative.

The V and J genes are TRBV27 and TRBJ1-2; tentative D call: TRBD1 (5 bases). CDR1 and CDR2 (germline): MNHEY, SMNVEV (reference sequence). The length of the CDR3 is 15 residues. With 5 bases removed from V and 7 bases from J, the gap between germline ends came to 20 bases. The CDR3 nucleotides are TGTGCCAGCAGTCCCCTCCGCGGGGGAGCCAGTGGCTACACCTTC. It yields the protein CASSPLRGGASGYTF.

V gene TRBV30 combines with J gene TRBJ1-2; D possibly corresponds to TRBD1 (5 bases). The CDR3 covers 14 residues. V was shortened by 5 bases and J by 8 bases, with 21 bases between the two germline ends. The germline V gene encodes CDR1 GTSNPN and CDR2 SVGIG (reference sequence). The CDR3 region is CAWGPGLEYRGYTF. For the CDR3, the DNA is TGTGCCTGGGGACCGGGACTTGAATATAGAGGCTACACCTTC.

This chain joins TRBV5-1 and TRBJ2-7; D possibly corresponds to TRBD1 (5 bases). V lost 5 bases, J lost 6 bases, and 12 bases lay in between. The germline V gene encodes CDR1 SGHRS and CDR2 YFSETQ. The CDR3 is 12 amino acids. This CDR3 is CASRPDSREQYF. CDR3 sequence (DNA): TGCGCCAGCAGACCCGACAGTCGCGAGCAGTACTTC.

V is TRBV7-9 and J is TRBJ2-3; 7 nucleotides line up with TRBD1. The V gene end was trimmed by 4 bases and the J gene end by 0 bases; junction bases not matched to a gene: 4. Germline CDR1 and CDR2: SEHNR and FQNEAQ (reference sequence). This CDR3 is built from 15 residues. CDR3 coding DNA: TGTGCCAGCAGCTCGGACAGGCTTAGCACAGATACGCAGTATTTT. As protein: CASSSDRLSTDTQYF.

The CDR3 is CAIRDPGQRNTEAFF. DNA for the CDR3: TGTGCCATCAGGGATCCGGGACAACGTAATACTGAAGCTTTCTTT. This sequence joins TRBV10-3 and TRBJ1-1; D perhaps matches TRBD1 (6 bases). V was pared by 6 bases and J by 5 bases, with 19 bases between. This CDR3 is built from 15 residues. Germline lookup yields CDR1 ENHRY and CDR2 SYGVKD.

The chain joins TRBV6-6 to TRBJ2-2; 10 nucleotides align to TRBD2. This CDR3 spans 16 amino acids. Germline lookup yields CDR1 MNHNY and CDR2 SVGAGI (reference sequence). J lost 0 bases, V lost 7 bases, and 5 bases had no gene match. DNA of the CDR3: TGTGCCAGCACGAAGGGACTAGCGACGAACACCGGGGAGCTGTTTTTT. The encoded protein is CASTKGLATNTGELFF.

V gene TRBV9 combines with J gene TRBJ1-2; possibly TRBD1 for D (6 bases). This CDR3 has 15 residues. Germline values: CDR1 SGDLS, CDR2 YYNGEE. V was trimmed by 2 bases and J by 0 bases, leaving 11 bases between them. CDR3 region: CASSVGATANYGYTF. The CDR3 DNA reads TGTGCCAGCAGCGTGGGGGCGACAGCTAACTATGGCTACACCTTC.

This chain uses TRBV19 with TRBJ2-7; a possible D gene is TRBD1 (6 bases). The CDR3 runs to 15 residues. V lost 4 bases and J lost 3, with 16 bases in between. CDR1 is LNHDA and CDR2 is SQIVND in the germline V gene (reference sequence). The CDR3 reads CASSSMGARFYEQYF. The DNA of the CDR3 is TGTGCCAGTAGTAGTATGGGGGCCCGTTTCTACGAGCAGTACTTC.

CDR3 sequence: CAWSHYRDSSYEQYF. CDR3 nucleotides: TGTGCCTGGAGTCACTACCGGGACAGTTCCTACGAGCAGTACTTC. The rearrangement joins TRBV30 to TRBJ2-7; 7 bases align to TRBD1. Germline V gene data show CDR1 as GTSNPN and CDR2 as SVGIG (reference sequence). CDR3 length: 15 amino acids. Trimming cost V 2 bases and J 1 base; bases outside gene matches: 8.